Listed below are T cell receptor beta chains from one sample, sequenced in a study of OX40 agonist ivuxolimab in advanced cancers. Profiled with immunoSEQ multiplex PCR; TCRdb holds only in-frame clones, not every one. The data show roughly 93,000 clones, 84% seen once. Specimen: CD4+ or CD8+ T cells sorted from blood, collected in a trial of the OX40 agonist ivuxolimab. The receptor set was obtained from an adult with an advanced solid tumor such as melanoma, head and neck, liver or kidney cancer. The CDR3 runs from the conserved cysteine through the conserved F or W. A D gene is named only where the DNA matches it firmly. Clone sizes are given selectively: once, few, many, or a class where the clone is expanded.

V	J	D	size	CDR3	DNA
TRBV6-5	TRBJ1-1	-	-	CASSSGSTEAFF	TGTGCCAGCAGTTCAGGGAGCACTGAAGCTTTCTTT
TRBV5-6	TRBJ1-2	-	-	CASVGARVRGGYTF	TGTGCCAGCGTAGGCGCCAGGGTGAGGGGTGGCTACACCTTC
TRBV27	TRBJ2-1	-	-	CASSFQSESYNEQFF	TGTGCCAGCAGTTTCCAATCAGAATCCTACAATGAGCAGTTCTTC
TRBV30	TRBJ1-1	-	-	CAWSVRLNTEAFF	TGTGCCTGGAGTGTACGGCTGAACACTGAAGCTTTCTTT
TRBV7-9	TRBJ2-3	-	-	CASSQPSTDTQYF	TGTGCCAGCAGCCAGCCGAGCACAGATACGCAGTATTTT
TRBV6-1	TRBJ2-7	-	-	CATRTASYEQYF	TGTGCCACCCGGACAGCCTCCTACGAGCAGTACTTC
TRBV11-2	TRBJ2-3	-	-	CASSQPDTQYF	TGTGCCAGCAGCCAACCTGATACGCAGTATTTT
TRBV10-3	TRBJ2-7	TRBD1	-	CAISEGDREYEQYF	TGTGCCATCAGTGAGGGGGACAGGGAGTACGAGCAGTACTTC
TRBV9	TRBJ1-4	-	-	CASSALQGTNEKLFF	TGTGCCAGCAGCGCCCTCCAGGGAACTAATGAAAAACTGTTTTTT
TRBV6-5	TRBJ1-1	TRBD1	few	CASLGRQGQAFF	TGTGCCAGCTTGGGGAGACAGGGGCAAGCTTTCTTT
TRBV2	TRBJ2-7	-	-	CASSREPYEQYF	TGTGCCAGCAGCCGAGAACCCTACGAGCAGTACTTC
TRBV9	TRBJ1-2	-	-	CASRTNYGYTF	TGTGCCAGCAGGACCAACTATGGCTACACCTTC
TRBV5-6	TRBJ1-1	TRBD1	-	CASSFPGQGLNTEAFF	TGTGCCAGCAGCTTCCCAGGACAGGGATTGAACACTGAAGCTTTCTTT
TRBV6-5	TRBJ1-3	TRBD1	-	CASGWDRGNTIYF	TGTGCCAGCGGCTGGGACAGAGGAAACACCATATATTTT
TRBV6-5	TRBJ1-1	-	-	CASSYSDGEAFF	TGTGCCAGCAGTTACTCGGACGGTGAAGCTTTCTTT
TRBV7-2	TRBJ1-6	-	-	CASSPFANNSPLHF	TGTGCCAGCAGCCCATTCGCTAACAATTCACCCCTCCACTTT
TRBV7-9	TRBJ2-5	TRBD2	-	CAVERETQETQYF	TGTGCCGTCGAGCGGGAGACCCAAGAGACCCAGTACTTC
TRBV27	TRBJ1-5	TRBD1	-	CASTPGQGINQPQHF	TGTGCCAGCACCCCGGGACAGGGTATCAATCAGCCCCAGCATTTT
TRBV18	TRBJ1-2	-	-	CASSPPSAQAYGYTF	TGTGCCAGCTCACCACCCTCCGCACAGGCCTATGGCTACACCTTC
TRBV19	TRBJ2-1	TRBD2	-	CASSRTSGGQDEQFF	TGTGCCAGTAGTCGGACTAGCGGGGGGCAGGATGAGCAGTTCTTC
TRBV4-1	TRBJ1-2	-	-	CASSQEVSSTTYGYTF	TGCGCCAGCAGCCAAGAGGTATCGAGCACCACCTATGGCTACACCTTC
TRBV7-2	TRBJ2-3	TRBD2	-	CASRAGGQGDTQYF	TGTGCCAGCCGGGCGGGAGGGCAGGGAGATACGCAGTATTTT
TRBV2	TRBJ2-6	TRBD2	-	CASRGLAAGANVLTF	TGTGCCAGCAGGGGACTAGCGGCCGGGGCCAACGTCCTGACTTTC
TRBV14	TRBJ2-5	-	-	CASSQVLETQYF	TGTGCCAGCAGCCAAGTGTTGGAGACCCAGTACTTC
TRBV7-9	TRBJ2-4	-	-	CASSEKDGRINIQYF	TGTGCCAGCAGCGAAAAAGATGGGAGAATAAACATTCAGTACTTC
TRBV23-1	TRBJ2-1	TRBD1	-	CASSQSDRDRGNNEQFF	TGCGCCAGCAGTCAATCTGACCGGGACAGGGGTAATAATGAGCAGTTCTTC
TRBV7-9	TRBJ1-3	-	-	CASSILQGLSSGNTIYF	TGTGCCAGCAGCATTCTACAGGGCCTGAGCTCTGGAAACACCATATATTTT
TRBV4-2	TRBJ1-5	-	-	CASSQTSGQTNQPQHF	TGTGCCAGCAGCCAGACATCCGGACAGACCAATCAGCCCCAGCATTTT
TRBV6-1	TRBJ2-7	-	-	CASSEWAPYF	TGTGCCAGCAGTGAGTGGGCCCCGTACTTC
TRBV6-6	TRBJ1-2	TRBD1	-	CASTLRQGAGDYTF	TGTGCCAGCACCCTACGACAGGGGGCAGGGGACTACACCTTC
TRBV18	TRBJ1-1	-	-	CASSIYGDENTEAFF	TGTGCCAGCTCAATTTACGGTGATGAGAACACTGAAGCTTTCTTT
TRBV19	TRBJ2-2	-	-	CASSIPGELFF	TGTGCCAGTAGTATTCCCGGGGAGCTGTTTTTT
TRBV5-1	TRBJ2-5	-	-	CASSLGLARETQYF	TGCGCCAGCAGCTTGGGGTTAGCGCGGGAGACCCAGTACTTC
TRBV7-2	TRBJ2-1	TRBD1	-	CASSLETGVNEQFF	TGTGCCAGCAGCTTAGAAACAGGGGTGAATGAGCAGTTCTTC
TRBV7-9	TRBJ2-2	TRBD2	-	CASSPPGLAPTGELFF	TGTGCCAGCAGCCCACCGGGACTAGCGCCCACCGGGGAGCTGTTTTTT
TRBV5-4	TRBJ2-5	-	-	CASSLAGPQETQYF	TGTGCCAGCAGCTTGGCTGGGCCCCAAGAGACCCAGTACTTC